The 7 T cell receptor beta chains listed next were all sequenced from one sample in a study of blood T cell repertoires in COVID-19. Only in-frame clones appear in the TCRdb table, and some are missing; sequencing was by immunoSEQ multiplex PCR. Among around 40,000 clones listed, 70% to 90% were seen once. The sample was peripheral blood. Receptor source: a man in his 60s with active COVID-19.

The CDR3 DNA follows: TGTGCCAGCAGTGAACCCCGAGGAGCGGGAGGGCCGGGCGGGGAGCTGTTTTTT. Amino acids: CASSEPRGAGGPGGELFF. The chain carries TRBV2 and TRBJ2-2; 10 bases align to TRBD2. Trimming at V came to 2 bases and at J to 7 bases, leaving 13 bases not matched to a gene. The germline CDR1 and CDR2 sequences are SNHLY and FYNNEI. This CDR3 spans 18 amino acids. Together with reference TRBV2 and TRBJ2-2, the CDR3 gives the full variable domain: EPEVTQTPSHQVTQMGQEVILRCVPISNHLYFYWYRQILGQKVEFLVSFYNNEISEKSEIFDDQFSVERPDGSNFTLKIRSTKLEDSAMYFCASSEPRGAGGPGGELFFGEGSRLTVL.

The chain couples TRBV30 to TRBJ1-6; D remains unclear. There are 15 residues in the CDR3. The V gene lost 4 bases and the J gene lost 9 bases, with 19 bases spanning the gap. Germline V gives CDR1 GTSNPN, CDR2 SVGIG (reference sequence). CDR3 nucleotides: TGTGCCTGGACCAGAACCGGCCCGGGAGGTTCACCCCTCCACTTT. Amino acid sequence: CAWTRTGPGGSPLHF.

The V gene is TRBV11-2, the J gene TRBJ1-2, with D maybe TRBD1 (5 bases). Deletions cut 0 bases from V and 8 bases from J, with 13 bases between. Germline values: CDR1 SGHAT, CDR2 FQNNGV. The CDR3 is 14 residues long. CDR3 DNA sequence: TGTGCCAGCAGCTTAGACAGGGTGTCGTCCGGCTACACCTTC. Encoded protein: CASSLDRVSSGYTF.

The chain joins TRBV4-1 to TRBJ1-4; no definite D call. CDR1 and CDR2 (germline): MGHRA, YSYEKL. V lost 1 base to trimming and J lost 11 bases, with 23 bases between them. This CDR3 contains 17 residues. The CDR3 DNA reads as TGCGCCAGCAGCCAAGTCCCATTGGGGATCAAGGAGGTGAAACTGTTTTTT. Its translation is CASSQVPLGIKEVKLFF.

This clone was observed a single time. A junction end diverges from the germline sequence, so it may reflect a read error. CDR3 in DNA: TGTGCCAGCAGTATGCACTCGGACGGGAGGCAGAGTTTT. Protein product: CASSMHSDGRQSF. The chain has TRBV25-1 and TRBJ1-4; D is unclear. Germline CDR1 is MGHDK and CDR2 is SYGVNS. This CDR3 region has 13 residues.

This clone was picked up a small number of times. This sequence joins TRBV5-1 and TRBJ2-5; the match to TRBD2 covers 8 bases. The V and J ends lost 4 bases and 4 bases, in that order; junction bases with no gene match: 9. Germline V gives CDR1 SGHRS, CDR2 YFSETQ. The CDR3 totals 15 residues. CDR3 loop: CASSRGVAGGETQYF. The DNA for the CDR3 is TGCGCCAGCAGCAGGGGAGTCGCGGGAGGAGAGACCCAGTACTTC.

J is TRBJ1-1 and V is TRBV19, with 9 nucleotides matching TRBD1. Germline CDR1 reads LNHDA; CDR2 reads SQIVND (reference sequence). J gave up 0 bases and V 6 bases, and 8 bases lay outside the gene matches. The CDR3 extends over 16 amino acids. The CDR3 nucleotides are TGTGCCAGTAGGCCGATGACAGGGGGGATGAACACTGAAGCTTTCTTT. It specifies CASRPMTGGMNTEAFF.